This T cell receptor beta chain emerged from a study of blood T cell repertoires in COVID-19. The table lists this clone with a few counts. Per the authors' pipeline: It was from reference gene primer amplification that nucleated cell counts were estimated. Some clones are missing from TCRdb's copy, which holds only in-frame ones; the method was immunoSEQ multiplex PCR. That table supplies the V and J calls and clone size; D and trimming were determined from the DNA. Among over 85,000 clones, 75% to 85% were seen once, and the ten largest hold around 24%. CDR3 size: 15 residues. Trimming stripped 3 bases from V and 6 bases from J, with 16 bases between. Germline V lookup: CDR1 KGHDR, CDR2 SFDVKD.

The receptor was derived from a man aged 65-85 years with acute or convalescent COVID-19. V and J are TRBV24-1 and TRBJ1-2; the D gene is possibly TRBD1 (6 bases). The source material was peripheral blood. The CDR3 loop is CATSDDSDRIHGYTF. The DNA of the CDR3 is TGTGCCACCAGTGATGACTCAGACAGGATCCATGGCTACACCTTC.